This TCR beta chain stems from a study of T cells after yellow fever vaccination. TCRdb analysed the 5' RACE reads with MiXCR anew, one entry per CDR3 protein. Among about 250,000 distinct CDR3 sequences listed, about 3.5% were seen once. Germline CDR1 reads SGHTA; CDR2 reads FQGNSA. The V end was cut by 4 bases, the J end by 7 bases, with 7 bases between. The CDR3 totals 12 residues. This clonotype was counted ten times or more. This sequence originates from a man aged 18 to 30 who received the YFV17D yellow fever vaccine. The sequences come from PBMCs, collected 15 days after the yellow fever booster vaccination. The V call is TRBV7-2, the J call TRBJ2-2; no clear D. DNA of the CDR3: TGTGCCAGCAGCTCTTATTACGGGGAGCTGTTTTTT. Protein product: CASSSYYGELFF.